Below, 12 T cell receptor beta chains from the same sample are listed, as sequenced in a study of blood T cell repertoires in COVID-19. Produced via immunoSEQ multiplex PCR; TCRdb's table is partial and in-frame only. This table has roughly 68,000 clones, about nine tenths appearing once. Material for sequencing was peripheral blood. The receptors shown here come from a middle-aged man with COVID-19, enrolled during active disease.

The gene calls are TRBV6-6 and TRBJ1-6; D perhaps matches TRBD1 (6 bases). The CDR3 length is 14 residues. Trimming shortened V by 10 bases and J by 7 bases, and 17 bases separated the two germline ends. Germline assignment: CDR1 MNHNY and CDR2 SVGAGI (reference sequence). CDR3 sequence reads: CAIQDGQQNSPLHF. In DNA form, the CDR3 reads TGTGCCATCCAAGACGGACAGCAGAATTCACCCCTCCACTTT.

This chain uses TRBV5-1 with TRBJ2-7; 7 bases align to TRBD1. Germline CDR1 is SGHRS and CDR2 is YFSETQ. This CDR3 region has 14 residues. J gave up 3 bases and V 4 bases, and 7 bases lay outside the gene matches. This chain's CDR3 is CASSLLDRDYEQYF. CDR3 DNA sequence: TGCGCCAGCAGCCTCCTAGACAGGGACTACGAGCAGTACTTC. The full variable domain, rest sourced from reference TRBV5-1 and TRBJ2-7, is KAGVTQTPRYLIKTRGQQVTLSCSPISGHRSVSWYQQTPGQGLQFLFEYFSETQRNKGNFPGRFSGRQFSNSRSEMNVSTLELGDSALYLCASSLLDRDYEQYFGPGTRLTVT.

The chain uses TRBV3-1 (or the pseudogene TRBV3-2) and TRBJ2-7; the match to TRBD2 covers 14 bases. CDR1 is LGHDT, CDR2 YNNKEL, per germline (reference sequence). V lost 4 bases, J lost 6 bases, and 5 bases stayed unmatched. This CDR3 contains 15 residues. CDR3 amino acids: CASSRGLAGVIEQYF. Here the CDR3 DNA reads TGTGCCAGCAGCCGGGGACTAGCGGGAGTAATCGAGCAGTACTTC.

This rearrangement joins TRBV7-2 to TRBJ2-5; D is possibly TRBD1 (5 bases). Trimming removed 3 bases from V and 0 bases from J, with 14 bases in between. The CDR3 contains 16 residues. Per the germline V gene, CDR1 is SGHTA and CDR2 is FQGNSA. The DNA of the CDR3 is TGTGCCAGCAGCTTTCTATTCAGGGCGAACCAAGAGACCCAGTACTTC. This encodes CASSFLFRANQETQYF. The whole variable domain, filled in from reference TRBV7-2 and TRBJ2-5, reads GAGVSQSPSNKVTEKGKDVELRCDPISGHTALYWYRQSLGQGLEFLIYFQGNSAPDKSGLPSDRFSAERTGGSVSTLTIQRTQQEDSAVYLCASSFLFRANQETQYFGPGTRLLVL.

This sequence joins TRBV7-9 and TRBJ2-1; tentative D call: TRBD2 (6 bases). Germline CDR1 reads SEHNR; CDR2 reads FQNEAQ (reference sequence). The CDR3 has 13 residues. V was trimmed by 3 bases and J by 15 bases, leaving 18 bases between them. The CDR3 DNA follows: TGTGCCAGCAGCTTGGTAGACGGTTTGGGACTGTTCTTC. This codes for CASSLVDGLGLFF. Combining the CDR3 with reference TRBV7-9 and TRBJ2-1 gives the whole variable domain DTGVSQNPRHKITKRGQNVTFRCDPISEHNRLYWYRQTLGQGPEFLTYFQNEAQLEKSRLLSDRFSAERPKGSFSTLEIQRTEQGDSAMYLCASSLVDGLGLFFGPGTRLTVL.

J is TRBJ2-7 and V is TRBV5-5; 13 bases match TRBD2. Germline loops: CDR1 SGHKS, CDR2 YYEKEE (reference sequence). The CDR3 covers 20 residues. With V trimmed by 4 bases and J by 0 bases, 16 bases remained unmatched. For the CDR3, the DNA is TGTGCCAGCAGCCCGCGGACAGCTTCGACTAGCGGGGGGTTCTCCTACGAGCAGTACTTC. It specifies CASSPRTASTSGGFSYEQYF.

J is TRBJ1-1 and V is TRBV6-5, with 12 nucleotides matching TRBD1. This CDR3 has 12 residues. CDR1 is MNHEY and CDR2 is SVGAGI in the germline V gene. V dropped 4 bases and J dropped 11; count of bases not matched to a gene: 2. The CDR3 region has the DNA TGTGCCAGCAGTTCCGGGACAGGGGGCGCTTTCTTT. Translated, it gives CASSSGTGGAFF.

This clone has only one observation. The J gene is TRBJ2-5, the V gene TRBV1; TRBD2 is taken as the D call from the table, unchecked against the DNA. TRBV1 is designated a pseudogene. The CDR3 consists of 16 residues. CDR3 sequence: CTSSQRRGRNQETQYF. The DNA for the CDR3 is TGCACCAGCAGCCAACGTCGCGGGAGGAACCAAGAGACCCAGTACTTC.

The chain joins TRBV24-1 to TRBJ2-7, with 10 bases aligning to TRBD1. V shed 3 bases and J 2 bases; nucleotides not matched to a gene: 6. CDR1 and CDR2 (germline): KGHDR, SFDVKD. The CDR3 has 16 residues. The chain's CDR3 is CATSDEGGTGAYEQYF. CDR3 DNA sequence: TGTGCCACCAGTGATGAAGGGGGGACAGGGGCCTACGAGCAGTACTTC.

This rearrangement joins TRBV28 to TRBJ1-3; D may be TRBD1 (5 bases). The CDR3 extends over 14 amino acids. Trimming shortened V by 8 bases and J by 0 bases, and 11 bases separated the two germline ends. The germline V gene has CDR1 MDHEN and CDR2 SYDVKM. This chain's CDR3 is CASCDSTSGNTIYF. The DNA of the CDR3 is TGTGCCAGCTGTGACAGCACCTCTGGAAACACCATATATTTT.

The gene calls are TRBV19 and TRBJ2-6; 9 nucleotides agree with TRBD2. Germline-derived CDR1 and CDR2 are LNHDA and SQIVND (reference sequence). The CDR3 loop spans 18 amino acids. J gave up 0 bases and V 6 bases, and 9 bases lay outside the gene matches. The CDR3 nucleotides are TGTGCCAGTAGAGTGGCTAGCGGGGACTTCTCTGGGGCCAACGTCCTGACTTTC. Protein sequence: CASRVASGDFSGANVLTF.

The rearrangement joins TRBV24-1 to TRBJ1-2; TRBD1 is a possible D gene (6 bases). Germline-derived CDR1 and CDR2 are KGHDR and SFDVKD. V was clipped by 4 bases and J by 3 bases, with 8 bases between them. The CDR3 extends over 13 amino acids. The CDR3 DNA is TGTGCCACCAGTGAAAGGACAGACTATGGCTACACCTTC. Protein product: CATSERTDYGYTF.